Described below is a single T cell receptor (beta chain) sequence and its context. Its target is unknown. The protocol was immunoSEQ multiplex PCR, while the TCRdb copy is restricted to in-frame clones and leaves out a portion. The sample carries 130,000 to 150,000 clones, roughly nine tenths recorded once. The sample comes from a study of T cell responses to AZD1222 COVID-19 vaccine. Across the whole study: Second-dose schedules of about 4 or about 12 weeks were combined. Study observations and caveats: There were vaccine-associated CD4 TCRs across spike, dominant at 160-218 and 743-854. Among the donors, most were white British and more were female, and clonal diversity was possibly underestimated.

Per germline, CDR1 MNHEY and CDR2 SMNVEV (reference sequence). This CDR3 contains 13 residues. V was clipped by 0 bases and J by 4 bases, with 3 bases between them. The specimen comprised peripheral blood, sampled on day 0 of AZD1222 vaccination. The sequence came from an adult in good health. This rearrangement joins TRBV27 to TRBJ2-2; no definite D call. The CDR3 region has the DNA TGTGCCAGCAGTTTATCACCCACCGGGGAGCTGTTTTTT. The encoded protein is CASSLSPTGELFF.